This TCR beta chain is from a study of naive and memory T cell subsets. In its sample, this clonotype was seen a few times. Germline V gene data show CDR1 as SGHRS and CDR2 as YFSETQ. With 4 bases clipped from V and 0 bases from J, the junction kept 11 bases outside the gene matches. The length of the CDR3 is 17 residues. Two oligonucleotides, mixed equimolar, formed the beta constant-region primer covering TRBC1 and TRBC2. The ligated cDNA underwent four PCR rounds using SP2 and nested alpha and beta constant-region primers. The cDNA 3' end received a ligated single-stranded oligonucleotide carrying the SP2 primer and a 12-nucleotide UMI. TCRdb passed the UMI-ligation and nested PCR reads through MiXCR, listing each CDR3 protein once. The data hold over 100,000 distinct CDR3 sequences, with around a third observed a single time.

What was sequenced was central memory CD4+ T cells from blood. This TCR was recovered from a human donor in good health. This chain connects TRBV5-1 to TRBJ1-1, with 8 bases that match TRBD1. CDR3 bases: TGCGCCAGCAGCCGGACAGGGATTGGGGCGATGAACACTGAAGCTTTCTTT. Protein product: CASSRTGIGAMNTEAFF.